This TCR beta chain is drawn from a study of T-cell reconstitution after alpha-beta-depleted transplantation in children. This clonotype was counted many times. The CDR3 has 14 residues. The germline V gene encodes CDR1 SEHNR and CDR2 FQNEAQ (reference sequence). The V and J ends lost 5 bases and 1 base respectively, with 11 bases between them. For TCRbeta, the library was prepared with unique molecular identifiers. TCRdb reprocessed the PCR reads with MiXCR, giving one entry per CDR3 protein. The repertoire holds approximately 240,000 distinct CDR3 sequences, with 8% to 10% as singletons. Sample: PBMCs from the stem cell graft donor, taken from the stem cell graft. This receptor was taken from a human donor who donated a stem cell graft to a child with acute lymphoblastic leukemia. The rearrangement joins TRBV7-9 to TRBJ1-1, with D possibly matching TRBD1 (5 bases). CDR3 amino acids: CASSHRTQNTEAFF. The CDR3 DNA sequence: TGTGCCAGCAGCCATAGGACACAGAACACTGAAGCTTTCTTT.